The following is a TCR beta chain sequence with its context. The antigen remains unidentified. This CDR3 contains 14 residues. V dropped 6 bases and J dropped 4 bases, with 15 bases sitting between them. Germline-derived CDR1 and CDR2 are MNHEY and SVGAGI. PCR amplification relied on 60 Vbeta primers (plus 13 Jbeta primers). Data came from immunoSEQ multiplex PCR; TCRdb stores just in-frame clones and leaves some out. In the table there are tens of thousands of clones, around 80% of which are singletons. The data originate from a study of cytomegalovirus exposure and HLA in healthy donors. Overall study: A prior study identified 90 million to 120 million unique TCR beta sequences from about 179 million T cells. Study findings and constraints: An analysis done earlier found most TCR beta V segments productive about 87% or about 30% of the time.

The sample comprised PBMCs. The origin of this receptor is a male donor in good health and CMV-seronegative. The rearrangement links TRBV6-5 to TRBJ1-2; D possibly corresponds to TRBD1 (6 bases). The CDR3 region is CASSSGQLLYGYTF. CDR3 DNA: TGTGCCAGCAGCTCCGGACAGCTACTCTATGGCTACACCTTC.